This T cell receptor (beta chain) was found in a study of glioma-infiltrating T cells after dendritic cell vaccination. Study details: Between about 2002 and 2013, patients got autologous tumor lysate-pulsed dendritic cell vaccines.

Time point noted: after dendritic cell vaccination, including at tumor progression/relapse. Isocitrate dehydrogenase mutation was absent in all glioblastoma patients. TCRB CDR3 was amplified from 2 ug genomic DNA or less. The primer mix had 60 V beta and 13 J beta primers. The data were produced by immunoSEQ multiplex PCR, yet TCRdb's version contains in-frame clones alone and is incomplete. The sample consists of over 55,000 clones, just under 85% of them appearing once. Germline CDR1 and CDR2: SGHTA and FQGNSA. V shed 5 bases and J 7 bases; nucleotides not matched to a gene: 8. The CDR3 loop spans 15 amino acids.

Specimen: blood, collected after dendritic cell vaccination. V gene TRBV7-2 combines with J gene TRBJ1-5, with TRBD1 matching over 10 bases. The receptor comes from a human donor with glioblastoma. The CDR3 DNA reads TGTGCCAGCAGCGCCAGACCGGGACAGGGGCAGCCCCAGCATTTT. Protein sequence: CASSARPGQGQPQHF.